These 30 T cell receptor beta chains were sequenced from one sample in a study of Graves' ophthalmopathy and Graves' hyperthyroidism. The sequenced template was RNA, covering the TCR beta CDR3 region. First-round RT-PCR relied on HTBI primers, and a second-round multiplex PCR came next. TCRdb recomputed calls from the multiplex PCR reads with MiXCR, one row per CDR3 protein. The sample holds around 1.1 million distinct CDR3 sequences, 35% to 45% seen once. The sequenced sample consisted of peripheral blood or thyroid tissue (not recorded which). The receptors here all came from an adult man with Graves' hyperthyroidism.

The rearrangement uses TRBV10-3 and TRBJ1-5; 8 bases map to TRBD1. The CDR3 is 13 residues long. Trimming took 11 bases from V and 5 from J; bases not matched to a gene: 8. Germline CDR1 is ENHRY and CDR2 is SYGVKD. In DNA form, the CDR3 reads TGTGCCGTAGCCGGGACAGGAGATCAGCCCCAGCATTTT. This codes for CAVAGTGDQPQHF.

This clonotype was recorded a few times. The chain has TRBV19 and TRBJ2-7; 11 bases are a match to TRBD1. There are 16 residues in the CDR3. With V trimmed by 2 bases and J by 4 bases, 7 bases remained unmatched. The germline V gene encodes CDR1 LNHDA and CDR2 SQIVND (reference sequence). The CDR3 is CASSIPRTGGGYEQYF. The CDR3 DNA sequence: TGTGCCAGTAGTATACCACGGACAGGGGGCGGGTACGAGCAGTACTTC.

At least ten counts were recorded for this clonotype. V and J are TRBV20-1 and TRBJ2-5; 9 bases match TRBD2. The CDR3 loop spans 14 amino acids. Per the germline V gene, CDR1 is DFQATT and CDR2 is SNEGSKA (reference sequence). V gave up 5 bases and J gave up 4 bases; unmatched junction bases: 8. In DNA form, the CDR3 reads TGCAGTGCTCCCGCGGGAGGGTTGGGAGAGACCCAGTACTTC. This codes for CSAPAGGLGETQYF.

J is TRBJ1-1 and V is TRBV24-1; 7 nucleotides agree with TRBD1. V shed 8 bases and J 3 bases; nucleotides not matched to a gene: 5. The CDR3 consists of 13 residues. CDR1 KGHDR and CDR2 SFDVKD come from the germline V gene. CDR3 in amino acids: CATKGAGDTEAFF. CDR3 nucleotides: TGTGCCACCAAGGGGGCCGGTGACACTGAAGCTTTCTTT.

The table lists this clonotype with many counts. The chain uses TRBV20-1 and TRBJ1-4; D is unclear. Germline V gene sequence: CDR1 DFQATT, CDR2 SNEGSKA (reference sequence). The V and J ends lost 2 bases and 8 bases respectively, with 12 bases between them. The CDR3 loop spans 13 amino acids. DNA of the CDR3: TGCAGTGCTAGATTTGTGTCCGTGGAAAAACTGTTTTTT. Its translation is CSARFVSVEKLFF.

This clonotype came up many times. This chain connects TRBV12-3 or TRBV12-4 to TRBJ1-1, with unresolved D. This CDR3 has 12 residues. The V end lost 10 bases, the J end lost 6 bases, and 15 bases lay between the germline ends. Here the CDR3 DNA reads TGTGCCACCCCGGAGAAGGCCGCTGAAGCTTTCTTT. This translates into CATPEKAAEAFF.

The sample holds many counts of this clonotype. This chain links TRBV20-1 with TRBJ2-7; 7 bases agree with TRBD1. The V gene's germline CDR1 is DFQATT and CDR2 SNEGSKA (reference sequence). The V gene end was trimmed by 3 bases and the J gene end by 7 bases; junction bases not matched to a gene: 15. CDR3 length: 15 amino acids. The CDR3 region has the DNA TGCAGTGCTAGCCCCCTAGTACAGGGGAACCGGGAGCAGTACTTC. Its translation: CSASPLVQGNREQYF.

The CDR3 nucleotides read TGTGCCACCAGTCCCCCACAGGGGAGTCGAGAGACCCAGTACTTC. The encoded protein is CATSPPQGSRETQYF. The chain uses TRBV24-1 and TRBJ2-5; 7 bases line up with TRBD1. J was trimmed by 4 bases and V by 6 bases; bases with no gene match: 10. Germline CDR1 is KGHDR and CDR2 is SFDVKD. This CDR3 contains 15 residues.

This sequence joins TRBV4-3 and TRBJ2-2; 7 nucleotides align to TRBD1. The CDR3 covers 16 residues. The J segment lost 3 bases and the V segment lost 0 bases, leaving 4 bases of the junction unmatched. CDR1 is LGHNA and CDR2 is YSLEER in the germline V gene. The CDR3, as DNA: TGCGCCAGCAGCCAAGATTTAGGGGGCTACACCGGGGAGCTGTTTTTT. Translated: CASSQDLGGYTGELFF.

This clonotype was observed many times. The chain joins TRBV7-2 to TRBJ2-5; 8 bases agree with TRBD1. V trimming: 5 bases; J trimming: 5 bases; junction bases outside the gene matches: 13. The CDR3 has 16 residues. Germline assignment: CDR1 SGHTA and CDR2 FQGNSA. CDR3 amino acids: CASSPWTGRDTETQYF. CDR3 nucleotide sequence: TGTGCCAGCAGCCCGTGGACAGGGAGAGATACGGAGACCCAGTACTTC.

This clonotype was observed many times. The chain links TRBV5-1 to TRBJ1-1; D remains unclear. The CDR3 contains 15 residues. V lost 0 bases, J lost 0 bases, and 9 bases lay in between. The germline V gene has CDR1 SGHRS and CDR2 YFSETQ. The DNA of the CDR3 is TGCGCCAGCAGCTTGGCCGGCGAACTGAACACTGAAGCTTTCTTT. Translating gives CASSLAGELNTEAFF.

This clonotype has ten or more counts. Here the CDR3 reads CASSISREQYF. CDR3 DNA: TGTGCCAGCAGTATCTCACGGGAGCAGTACTTC. The J gene is TRBJ2-7, the V gene TRBV5-6; D gene unclear. Germline V gives CDR1 SGHDT, CDR2 YYEEEE. CDR3 length: 11 residues. V lost 5 bases and J lost 7, with 10 bases in between.

Concerning this clonotype itself: Relative to the germline gene, one junction end is altered; a read error may explain this. The rearrangement links TRBV7-9 to TRBJ2-7; 8 nucleotides align to TRBD2. Per the germline V gene, CDR1 is SEHNR and CDR2 is FQNEAQ (reference sequence). There are 15 residues in the CDR3. CDR3 coding DNA: TGTGCCAGCAGCTCTGGCGGGGGGCGAACCGGGGAGCTGTACTTC. It encodes CASSSGGGRTGELYF.

This clonotype was detected only once. This rearrangement joins TRBV12-3 or TRBV12-4 to TRBJ1-2, with 10 bases matching TRBD1. Trimming at V came to 5 bases and at J to 5 bases, leaving 14 bases not matched to a gene. The CDR3 sequence is 17 residues long. CDR3 sequence (DNA): TGTGCCAGCAGTCCCCAACCCGGGACAGGGGTCGCTTATGGCTACACCTTC. This gives the protein CASSPQPGTGVAYGYTF.

The V and J genes are TRBV29-1 and TRBJ1-2, with 10 positions matching TRBD1. In germline, CDR1 is SQVTM, CDR2 ANQGSEA. Unmatched junction bases numbered 3, after V lost 4 bases and J lost 4 bases. CDR3 size: 13 residues. The CDR3 loop is CSVGTGGAYGYTF. CDR3 DNA: TGCAGCGTTGGGACAGGGGGTGCCTATGGCTACACCTTC.

The chain has TRBV29-1 and TRBJ1-1; weak D call: TRBD1 (5 bases). V lost 4 bases to trimming and J lost 7 bases, with 16 bases between them. Germline assignment: CDR1 SQVTM and CDR2 ANQGSEA. The CDR3 contains 13 residues. CDR3 nucleotides: TGCAGCGTTGCGGCAGGGCTTGTTGGTGAAGCTTTCTTT. Translating it yields CSVAAGLVGEAFF.

This clonotype was found a few times. The chain has TRBV2 and TRBJ2-7, with a weak D call TRBD2 (6 bases). From germline, CDR1 is SNHLY and CDR2 FYNNEI. With 3 bases removed from V and 6 bases from J, the gap between germline ends came to 15 bases. The CDR3 sequence is 14 residues long. In DNA, the CDR3 is TGTGCCAGCAGTGACTTCGGGAGTGCGGGCGAGCAGTACTTC. This gives the protein CASSDFGSAGEQYF.

This clonotype has ten or more counts. This chain joins TRBV5-1 and TRBJ2-5; TRBD1 aligns across 9 bases. J gave up 5 bases and V 3 bases, and 5 bases lay outside the gene matches. This CDR3 region has 14 residues. Germline assignment: CDR1 SGHRS and CDR2 YFSETQ. CDR3 DNA: TGCGCCAGCAGCTGGACAGGGGCCCGGGAGACCCAGTACTTC. Amino acids: CASSWTGARETQYF.

In its sample, this clonotype was seen many times. The rearrangement joins TRBV7-8 to TRBJ2-5; D ambiguous. Germline V gene data show CDR1 as SGHVS and CDR2 as FQNEAQ. This CDR3 spans 11 amino acids. Trimming removed 5 bases at V and 4 bases at J, with 5 bases between. The CDR3 DNA reads as TGTGCCAGCAGCCAACGAGAGACCCAGTACTTC. Translated: CASSQRETQYF.

In regard to this clonotype: The junction and the germline gene differ at one end; a read error may be behind it. The CDR3 region has the DNA TGTGCCAGCAGCTTATCAGGGGGAGAGGCCCAGTACTTC. It codes for CASSLSGGEAQYF. The genes are TRBV7-9 and TRBJ2-5, with 7 bases identical to TRBD1. The CDR3 runs to 13 residues. CDR1 and CDR2 (germline): SEHNR, FQNEAQ (reference sequence).

The sample holds many counts of this clonotype. The chain employs TRBV10-3 and TRBJ1-2; 7 positions match TRBD1. V trimming: 4 bases; J trimming: 13 bases; junction bases outside the gene matches: 6. The CDR3 runs 11 residues. Germline lookup yields CDR1 ENHRY and CDR2 SYGVKD. Written as DNA, the CDR3 is TGTGCCATCAGTGTATCCGACAGGGCCACCTTC. Translating gives CAISVSDRATF.

This clonotype is a singleton in its sample. A much larger clone differs from this one at a single base, so this may be a read error. Here the CDR3 reads CAIRGDGNTEAFF. The CDR3 bases are TGTGCCATCAGGGGGGACGGAAACACTGAAGCTTTCTTT. The gene calls are TRBV2 and TRBJ1-1, with 7 bases fitting TRBD1. Germline V gene lookup returns CDR1 SNHLY and CDR2 FYNNEI. The CDR3 extends over 13 amino acids. Germline trimming cut 10 bases from V and 2 bases from J; bases unmatched to any gene: 7.

This clonotype was seen a handful of times. The DNA for the CDR3 is TGTGCCAGTACCCGGGACAGGGGAAATAATCAGCCCCAGCATTTT. Translation gives CASTRDRGNNQPQHF. V gene TRBV19 combines with J gene TRBJ1-5; 10 bases agree with TRBD1. Germline V CDR1 and CDR2: LNHDA, SQIVND (reference sequence). The CDR3 runs to 15 residues. J lost 4 bases, V lost 7 bases, and 7 bases had no gene match.

This clonotype was counted only a few times. V gene TRBV29-1 combines with J gene TRBJ2-3; D is unresolved. The CDR3 extends over 11 amino acids. Looked up from germline, CDR1 is SQVTM and CDR2 is ANQGSEA. Trimming pared 4 bases from V and 6 bases from J, leaving 8 bases between. DNA for the CDR3: TGCAGCGTTGGACCCGGGGATACGCAGTATTTT. It specifies CSVGPGDTQYF.

This sequence joins TRBV7-9 and TRBJ1-6; D gene ambiguous. The CDR3 is 16 amino acids. Germline lookup yields CDR1 SEHNR and CDR2 FQNEAQ (reference sequence). Deletions cut 0 bases from V and 6 bases from J, with 12 bases between. CDR3 coding DNA: TGTGCCAGCAGCTTAGCGGGGAACAGAGCTAATTCACCCCTCCACTTT. Translation gives CASSLAGNRANSPLHF.

This clonotype turned up a few times. This sequence joins TRBV6-5 and TRBJ1-4; no reliable D call. Germline assignment: CDR1 MNHEY and CDR2 SVGAGI. CDR3 length equals 15 residues. The V end lost 8 bases, the J end lost 0 bases, and 13 bases lay between the germline ends. CDR3 sequence (DNA): TGTGCCAGCTCAACAGAAAAAGCAACTAATGAAAAACTGTTTTTT. Protein: CASSTEKATNEKLFF.

The chain has TRBV5-1 and TRBJ2-2, with 11 bases matching TRBD2. CDR1 and CDR2 (germline): SGHRS, YFSETQ. Trimming took 1 base from V and 3 from J; bases not matched to a gene: 5. CDR3 length: 17 amino acids. This CDR3 reads CASSLPGLAGYTGELFF. CDR3 coding DNA: TGCGCCAGCAGCTTGCCTGGACTAGCGGGTTACACCGGGGAGCTGTTTTTT.

The table lists this clonotype with many counts. V usage is TRBV25-1 and J usage is TRBJ1-2; TRBD1 matches at 8 bases. The CDR3 spans 15 residues. The J segment lost 11 bases and the V segment lost 3 bases, leaving 14 bases of the junction unmatched. Germline V gives CDR1 MGHDK, CDR2 SYGVNS. CDR3 protein: CASSDGATGVLRYTF. The CDR3 nucleotides read TGTGCCAGCAGTGATGGGGCGACAGGGGTACTTCGGTACACCTTC.

This clonotype was seen repeatedly, ten times or more. V and J are TRBV29-1 and TRBJ2-7; possible D gene TRBD2, 6 bases. The CDR3 spans 14 residues. Between the trimmed V and J ends, which lost 4 bases and 4 bases, there was a span of 17 bases. Germline V gene lookup returns CDR1 SQVTM and CDR2 ANQGSEA. CDR3: CSVVPGASGYEQYF. The CDR3, as DNA: TGCAGCGTTGTGCCGGGAGCTTCTGGGTACGAGCAGTACTTC.

Only a few counts were recorded for this clonotype. The chain couples TRBV19 to TRBJ2-6; D call uncertain. Trimming removed 7 bases from V and 0 bases from J, with 7 bases in between. Germline loops: CDR1 LNHDA, CDR2 SQIVND (reference sequence). The CDR3 consists of 14 residues. DNA for the CDR3: TGTGCCAGTAATACTGGCTCTGGGGCCAACGTCCTGACTTTC. As protein: CASNTGSGANVLTF.